One and the same sample provided the 17 T cell receptor beta chains below, sequenced in a study of blood T cell repertoires in COVID-19. Sequencing used immunoSEQ multiplex PCR; TCRdb keeps in-frame clones, though not all of them. The sample holds some 200,000 clones, approximately 83% seen once. Sequencing was carried out using peripheral blood. The receptors originated from a woman under 40 who had recovered from COVID-19.

The chain recombines TRBV9 with TRBJ2-7; D gene unclear. This CDR3 is 14 amino acids long. Trimming left V 1 base short and J 0 bases short, with 8 bases between. Germline CDR1 reads SGDLS; CDR2 reads YYNGEE. The CDR3 spells CASSVSSGSYEQYF. CDR3 nucleotide sequence: TGTGCCAGCAGCGTATCGTCAGGCTCCTACGAGCAGTACTTC.

This clone was observed once. The chain couples TRBV29-1 to TRBJ1-1; TRBD1 is a possible D gene (6 bases). The germline gives CDR1 SQVTM, CDR2 ANQGSEA. The V and J ends lost 6 bases and 11 bases respectively, with 13 bases between them. This CDR3 has 10 amino acids. The CDR3 sequence: CSVPGQDAFF. The CDR3 region has the DNA TGCAGCGTCCCGGGACAAGACGCTTTCTTT.

The chain is built from TRBV5-6 and TRBJ2-1; D possibly corresponds to TRBD1 (5 bases). Germline V gene lookup returns CDR1 SGHDT and CDR2 YYEEEE. The CDR3 has 14 amino acids. V was cut by 0 bases and J by 9 bases, with 13 bases left in between. The CDR3 spells CASSLGLVQGEQFF. CDR3 DNA sequence: TGTGCCAGCAGCTTGGGGCTAGTTCAGGGTGAGCAGTTCTTC.

The chain links TRBV7-3 to TRBJ2-1, with D perhaps matching TRBD2 (5 bases). The germline gives CDR1 SGHTA, CDR2 FQGTGA. V was shortened by 0 bases and J by 4 bases, with 10 bases between the two germline ends. The CDR3 runs to 15 residues. The CDR3, as DNA: TGTGCCAGCAGCTTAACCGGCGGGTTGTACAATGAGCAGTTCTTC. The encoded protein is CASSLTGGLYNEQFF.

V usage is TRBV5-4 and J usage is TRBJ1-6, with a possible D match to TRBD1 (6 bases). V lost 2 bases and J 6 bases, leaving 21 bases between the germline ends. This CDR3 region has 18 residues. Germline V lookup: CDR1 SGHNT, CDR2 YYREEE (reference sequence). The CDR3 DNA reads TGTGCCAGCAGCTTACTGACCCAGGGGTTGGGTGGTAATTCACCCCTCCACTTT. Protein product: CASSLLTQGLGGNSPLHF.

This chain uses TRBV12-5 with TRBJ2-6; no firm D call. V lost 3 bases and J 4 bases, leaving 4 bases between the germline ends. Germline CDR1 reads LGHNT; CDR2 reads FRNRAP. The CDR3 contains 13 residues. The CDR3 DNA reads TGTGCTAGTGGTTTCTTGGGGGCCAACGTCCTGACTTTC. It is translated as CASGFLGANVLTF.

The rearrangement uses TRBV15 and TRBJ2-7; TRBD1 is a possible D gene (5 bases). V was clipped by 4 bases and J by 6 bases, with 13 bases between them. Germline V gene data show CDR1 as LNHNV and CDR2 as YYDKDF (reference sequence). The CDR3 extends over 13 amino acids. Here the CDR3 DNA reads TGTGCCACCAGCAAAGGGGTCCTCTCCGAGCAGTACTTC. Amino acid sequence: CATSKGVLSEQYF.

The chain carries TRBV6-5 and TRBJ1-6; D is ambiguous. Germline-derived CDR1 and CDR2 are MNHEY and SVGAGI. The CDR3 has 14 residues. Trimming stripped 2 bases from V and 5 bases from J, with 7 bases between. This chain's CDR3 is CASSYRPDNSPLHF. As DNA, the CDR3 is TGTGCCAGCAGTTACCGTCCGGATAATTCACCCCTCCACTTT.

This sequence joins TRBV14 and TRBJ2-7, with 7 bases identical to TRBD1. The CDR3 runs to 18 residues. Germline CDR1 SGHDN, CDR2 FVKESK. After removal of 3 bases from V and 0 bases from J, the junction contained 14 bases not matched to a gene. CDR3 bases: TGTGCCAGCAGCCACCCAGGGGGTACAGGGGACCACTCCTACGAGCAGTACTTC. Amino acid sequence: CASSHPGGTGDHSYEQYF.

The CDR3: CASSLDRGGGTYNEQFF. Here the CDR3 DNA reads TGTGCCAGCAGCTTAGATCGCGGCGGGGGGACCTACAATGAGCAGTTCTTC. This chain uses TRBV11-3 with TRBJ2-1; 8 positions agree with TRBD2. The V gene end was trimmed by 0 bases and the J gene end by 2 bases; junction bases not matched to a gene: 6. The CDR3 totals 17 residues. Germline assignment: CDR1 SGHNT and CDR2 YENEEA.

The V and J genes are TRBV7-3 and TRBJ2-2, with TRBD2 as a possible D gene (6 bases). In germline, CDR1 is SGHTA, CDR2 FQGTGA. The V gene lost 0 bases and the J gene lost 6 bases, with 14 bases spanning the gap. The CDR3 is made up of 16 amino acids. The CDR3 nucleotides are TGTGCCAGCAGCTTAACAGGCGGGACCGGCGCCGGGGAGCTGTTTTTT. Protein: CASSLTGGTGAGELFF.

The rearrangement links TRBV28 to TRBJ1-2; 11 nucleotides line up with TRBD1. The germline V gene has CDR1 MDHEN and CDR2 SYDVKM. V was pared by 6 bases and J by 3 bases, with 3 bases of the junction left unmatched. The CDR3 totals 14 residues. In DNA, the CDR3 is TGTGCCAGCAGCCTGGGACAGGGGGACTATGGCTACACCTTC. Residues: CASSLGQGDYGYTF.

The chain employs TRBV30 and TRBJ2-7; D unresolved. This CDR3 has 12 amino acids. V lost 2 bases to trimming and J lost 0 bases, with 5 bases between them. From germline, CDR1 is GTSNPN and CDR2 SVGIG (reference sequence). CDR3 nucleotide sequence: TGTGCCTGGAGTCACACCTCCTACGAGCAGTACTTC. It codes for CAWSHTSYEQYF. The full variable domain, with the rest looked up from reference TRBV30 and TRBJ2-7, is SQTIHQWPATLVQPVGSPLSLECTVEGTSNPNLYWYRQAAGRGLQLLFYSVGIGQISSEVPQNLSASRPQDRQFILSSKKLLLSDSGFYLCAWSHTSYEQYFGPGTRLTVT.

V and J are TRBV19 and TRBJ1-2; 9 bases are a match to TRBD1. CDR1 is LNHDA, CDR2 SQIVND, per germline (reference sequence). The CDR3 runs to 14 residues. V trimming: 5 bases; J trimming: 10 bases; junction bases outside the gene matches: 11. The CDR3 sequence is CASSVTGGDPYYTF. The CDR3 region has the DNA TGTGCCAGTAGTGTCACAGGGGGCGACCCCTACTACACCTTC.

This chain connects TRBV29-1 to TRBJ2-7; the D gene is possibly TRBD1 (6 bases). The CDR3 covers 12 residues. Per germline, CDR1 SQVTM and CDR2 ANQGSEA. V dropped 6 bases and J dropped 12 bases, with 21 bases sitting between them. The CDR3 DNA reads as TGCAGCGTCTATACCGAACAGGGTGTAACGTACTTC. Translated, it gives CSVYTEQGVTYF.

The J gene is TRBJ2-2, the V gene TRBV2; no firm D call. V dropped 5 bases and J dropped 4 bases, with 11 bases sitting between them. Germline loops: CDR1 SNHLY, CDR2 FYNNEI. The CDR3 runs 14 residues. The CDR3 here is CASSSLVLTGELFF. In DNA form, the CDR3 reads TGTGCCAGCAGTAGCCTAGTACTCACCGGGGAGCTGTTTTTT.

J is TRBJ2-2 and V is TRBV9; a possible D gene is TRBD2 (6 bases). The CDR3 is made up of 15 amino acids. Trimming stripped 0 bases from V and 4 bases from J, with 10 bases between. In germline, CDR1 is SGDLS, CDR2 YYNGEE. For the CDR3, the DNA is TGTGCCAGCAGCGTAGTGGGGGAGGTCACCGGGGAGCTGTTTTTT. This gives the protein CASSVVGEVTGELFF.